This T cell receptor beta chain is drawn from a study of blood T cell repertoires in COVID-19. Study-wide context: The analysed material was cDNA or gDNA that came from T cells, B-cell-depleted T cells, or PBMCs.

The germline V and J ends were trimmed by 0 bases and 2 bases, with 9 bases remaining between them. This CDR3 is built from 15 residues. Germline V CDR1 and CDR2: LNHDA, SQIVND (reference sequence). In the authors' methods: For nucleated cells, counts were estimated from reference gene primer amplification. Here immunoSEQ multiplex PCR was the method, and the copy in TCRdb shows in-frame clones only, minus some. The V and J calls and clone size are taken from that table; D and trimming were inferred from the DNA. In the table there are around 230,000 clones, over 75% of which are singletons. V and J are TRBV19 and TRBJ2-3; D uncertain. This receptor was obtained from a man aged 35 to 55 who had recovered from COVID-19. What was sequenced was PBMCs or T cells enriched from blood (not recorded which). DNA for the CDR3: TGTGCCAGTAGTATAGAAAGAGCCTACACAGATACGCAGTATTTT. Protein product: CASSIERAYTDTQYF.